This TCR beta chain was retrieved from a study of T cells after yellow fever vaccination. About the research overall: Researchers used SMART-Seq v4 Ultra Low Input to prepare fractions that had low cell numbers.

Universal primer sites and UMIs were introduced during 5'RACE template-switching synthesis of TCR cDNA. TCRdb reprocessed the 5' RACE reads with MiXCR, giving one entry per CDR3 protein. The sample lists roughly 70,000 distinct CDR3 sequences, approximately 8% occurring once. Between the trimmed V and J ends, which lost 3 bases and 6 bases, there was a span of 9 bases. Germline-derived CDR1 and CDR2 are MNHNY and SVGAGI (reference sequence). The CDR3 extends over 12 amino acids. This clonotype appeared a few times. This sequence originates from a man aged 25 to 40 who received the YFV17D yellow fever vaccine. This chain connects TRBV6-6 to TRBJ2-7, with no clear D. The source was CD8+ T cells sorted from PBMCs, collected on the day of the yellow fever booster vaccination. The CDR3 here is CASSYERSEQYF. The CDR3 DNA is TGTGCCAGCAGTTATGAACGTTCCGAGCAGTACTTC.